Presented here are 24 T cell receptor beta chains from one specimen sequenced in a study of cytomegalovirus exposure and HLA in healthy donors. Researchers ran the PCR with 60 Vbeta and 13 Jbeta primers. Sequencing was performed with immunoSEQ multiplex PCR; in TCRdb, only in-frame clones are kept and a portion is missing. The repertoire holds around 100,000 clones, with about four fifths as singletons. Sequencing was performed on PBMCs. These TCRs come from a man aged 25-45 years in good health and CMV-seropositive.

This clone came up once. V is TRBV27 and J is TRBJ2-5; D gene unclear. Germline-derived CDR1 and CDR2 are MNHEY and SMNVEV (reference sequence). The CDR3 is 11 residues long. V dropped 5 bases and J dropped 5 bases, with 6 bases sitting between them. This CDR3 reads CASSQAETQYF. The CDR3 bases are TGTGCCAGCAGTCAAGCGGAGACCCAGTACTTC.

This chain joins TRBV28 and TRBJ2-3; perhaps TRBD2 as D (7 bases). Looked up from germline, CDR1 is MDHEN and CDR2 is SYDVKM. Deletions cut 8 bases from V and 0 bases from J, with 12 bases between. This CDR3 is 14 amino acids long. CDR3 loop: CASEGGGSTDTQYF. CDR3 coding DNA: TGTGCCAGCGAGGGGGGGGGTAGCACAGATACGCAGTATTTT.

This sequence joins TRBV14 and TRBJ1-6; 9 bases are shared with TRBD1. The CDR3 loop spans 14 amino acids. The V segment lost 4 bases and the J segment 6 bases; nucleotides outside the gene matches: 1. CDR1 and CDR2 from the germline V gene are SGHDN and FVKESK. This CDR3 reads CASSRDRVNSPLHF. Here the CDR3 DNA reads TGTGCCAGCAGCCGGGACAGGGTTAATTCACCCCTCCACTTT.

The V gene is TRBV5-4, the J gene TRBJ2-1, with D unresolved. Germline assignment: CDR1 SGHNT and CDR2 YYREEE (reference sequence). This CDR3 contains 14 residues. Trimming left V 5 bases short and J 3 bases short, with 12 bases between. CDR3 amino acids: CASRIALNYNEQFF. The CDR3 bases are TGTGCCAGCAGAATAGCACTGAACTACAATGAGCAGTTCTTC.

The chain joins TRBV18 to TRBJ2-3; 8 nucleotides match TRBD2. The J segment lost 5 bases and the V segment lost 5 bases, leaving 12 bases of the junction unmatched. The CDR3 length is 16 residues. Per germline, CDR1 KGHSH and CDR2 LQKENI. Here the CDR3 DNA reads TGTGCCAGCTCATTCACTCCCCGGGGGGGAAAAGATACGCAGTATTTT. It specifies CASSFTPRGGKDTQYF. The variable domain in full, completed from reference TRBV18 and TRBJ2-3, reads NAGVMQNPRHLVRRRGQEARLRCSPMKGHSHVYWYRQLPEEGLKFMVYLQKENIIDESGMPKERFSAEFPKEGPSILRIQQVVRGDSAAYFCASSFTPRGGKDTQYFGPGTRLTVL.

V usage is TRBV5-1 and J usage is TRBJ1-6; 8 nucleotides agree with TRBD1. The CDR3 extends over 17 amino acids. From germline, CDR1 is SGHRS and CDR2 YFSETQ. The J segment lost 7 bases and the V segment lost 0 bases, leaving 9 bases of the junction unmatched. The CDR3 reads CASSLERQGAGNSPLHF. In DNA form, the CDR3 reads TGCGCCAGCAGCTTGGAAAGGCAGGGGGCAGGGAATTCACCCCTCCACTTT.

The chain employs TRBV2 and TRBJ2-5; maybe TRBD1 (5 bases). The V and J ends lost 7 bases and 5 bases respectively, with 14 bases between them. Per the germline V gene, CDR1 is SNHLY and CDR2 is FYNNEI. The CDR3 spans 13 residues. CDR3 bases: TGTGCCAGCAATAAGGGGCGCAGGGAGACCCAGTACTTC. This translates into CASNKGRRETQYF.

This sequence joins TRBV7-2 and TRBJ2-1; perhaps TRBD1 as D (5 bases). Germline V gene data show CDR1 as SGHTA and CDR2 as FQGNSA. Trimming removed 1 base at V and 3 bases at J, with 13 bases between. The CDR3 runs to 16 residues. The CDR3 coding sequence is TGTGCCAGCAGCTTAGGCCTAGACAGAATCTACAATGAGCAGTTCTTC. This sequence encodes CASSLGLDRIYNEQFF. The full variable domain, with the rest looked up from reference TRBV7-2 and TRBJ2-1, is GAGVSQSPSNKVTEKGKDVELRCDPISGHTALYWYRQSLGQGLEFLIYFQGNSAPDKSGLPSDRFSAERTGGSVSTLTIQRTQQEDSAVYLCASSLGLDRIYNEQFFGPGTRLTVL.

CDR3 in DNA: TGTGCCAGCAGTTTAACGGGGATTAAGTACCAAGAGACCCAGTACTTC. It is translated as CASSLTGIKYQETQYF. The chain has TRBV28 and TRBJ2-5, with D possibly TRBD2 on 5 matching bases. This CDR3 comprises 16 residues. The germline V gene has CDR1 MDHEN and CDR2 SYDVKM. The V gene lost 2 bases and the J gene lost 0 bases, with 13 bases spanning the gap.

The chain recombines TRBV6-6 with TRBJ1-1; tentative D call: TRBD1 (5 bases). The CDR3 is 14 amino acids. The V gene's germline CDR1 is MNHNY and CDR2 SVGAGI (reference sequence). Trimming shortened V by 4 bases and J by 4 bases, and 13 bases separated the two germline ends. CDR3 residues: CASSFAGRGTEAFF. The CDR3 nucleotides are TGTGCCAGCAGTTTCGCAGGGAGGGGCACTGAAGCTTTCTTT.

DNA of the CDR3: TGCGCCAGCAGCTTGGTTGGCGGTCAGCAAGAGACCCAGTACTTC. This encodes CASSLVGGQQETQYF. The V gene is TRBV5-1, the J gene TRBJ2-5, with D unresolved. This CDR3 region has 15 residues. V shed 0 bases and J shed 2 bases, with 11 bases lying between them. The germline CDR1 and CDR2 sequences are SGHRS and YFSETQ.

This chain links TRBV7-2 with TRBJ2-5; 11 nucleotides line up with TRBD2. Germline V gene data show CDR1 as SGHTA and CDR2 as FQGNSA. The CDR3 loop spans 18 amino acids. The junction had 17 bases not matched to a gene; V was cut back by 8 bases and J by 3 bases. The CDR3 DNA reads TGTGCCAGCTCCCGAAGGGCTAGCGGGGGGACGACCGAAGAGACCCAGTACTTC. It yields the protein CASSRRASGGTTEETQYF.

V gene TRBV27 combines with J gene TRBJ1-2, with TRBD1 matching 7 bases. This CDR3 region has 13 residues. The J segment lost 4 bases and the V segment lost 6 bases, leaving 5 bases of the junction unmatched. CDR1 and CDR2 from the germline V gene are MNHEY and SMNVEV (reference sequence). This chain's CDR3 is CASRQGQSYGYTF. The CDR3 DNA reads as TGTGCCAGCAGGCAGGGACAGAGCTATGGCTACACCTTC.

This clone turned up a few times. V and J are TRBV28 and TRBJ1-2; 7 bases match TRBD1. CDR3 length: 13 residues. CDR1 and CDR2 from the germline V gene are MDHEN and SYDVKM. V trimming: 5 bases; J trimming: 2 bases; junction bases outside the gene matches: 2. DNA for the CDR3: TGTGCCAGCAGTAAACAGGGGAACTATGGCTACACCTTC. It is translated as CASSKQGNYGYTF.

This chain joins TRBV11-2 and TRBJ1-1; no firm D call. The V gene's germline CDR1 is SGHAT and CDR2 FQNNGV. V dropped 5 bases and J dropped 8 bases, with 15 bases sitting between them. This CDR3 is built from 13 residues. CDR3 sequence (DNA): TGTGCCAGCAGCCCCGCGTTAAGCGGGGAAGCTTTCTTT. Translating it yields CASSPALSGEAFF.

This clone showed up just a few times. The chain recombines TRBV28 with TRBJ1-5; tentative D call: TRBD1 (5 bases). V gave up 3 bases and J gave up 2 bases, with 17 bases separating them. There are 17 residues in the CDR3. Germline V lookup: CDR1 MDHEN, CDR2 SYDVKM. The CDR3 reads CASSFSTDSRGNQPQHF. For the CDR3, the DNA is TGTGCCAGCAGTTTCTCGACAGACAGCAGGGGCAATCAGCCCCAGCATTTT.

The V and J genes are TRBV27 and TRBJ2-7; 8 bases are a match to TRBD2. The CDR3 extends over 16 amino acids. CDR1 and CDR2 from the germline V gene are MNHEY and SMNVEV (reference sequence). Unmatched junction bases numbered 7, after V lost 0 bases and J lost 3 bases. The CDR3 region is CASSLSQLAGHYEQYF. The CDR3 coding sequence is TGTGCCAGCAGTTTATCGCAGCTAGCGGGCCACTACGAGCAGTACTTC.

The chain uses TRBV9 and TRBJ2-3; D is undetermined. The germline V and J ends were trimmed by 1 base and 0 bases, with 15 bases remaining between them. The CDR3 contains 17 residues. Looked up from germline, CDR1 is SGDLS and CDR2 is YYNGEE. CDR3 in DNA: TGTGCCAGCAGCGTACGACCGGAGTCCGGAAGCACAGATACGCAGTATTTT. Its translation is CASSVRPESGSTDTQYF.

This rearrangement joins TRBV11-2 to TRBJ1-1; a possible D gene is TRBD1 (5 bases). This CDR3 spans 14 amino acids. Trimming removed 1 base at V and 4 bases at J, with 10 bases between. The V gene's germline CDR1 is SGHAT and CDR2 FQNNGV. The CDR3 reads CASSLGGGFTEAFF. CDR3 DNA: TGTGCCAGCAGCTTAGGGGGGGGGTTCACTGAAGCTTTCTTT. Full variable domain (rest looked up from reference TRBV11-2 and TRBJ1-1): EAGVAQSPRYKIIEKRQSVAFWCNPISGHATLYWYQQILGQGPKLLIQFQNNGVVDDSQLPKDRFSAERLKGVDSTLKIQPAKLEDSAVYLCASSLGGGFTEAFFGQGTRLTVV.

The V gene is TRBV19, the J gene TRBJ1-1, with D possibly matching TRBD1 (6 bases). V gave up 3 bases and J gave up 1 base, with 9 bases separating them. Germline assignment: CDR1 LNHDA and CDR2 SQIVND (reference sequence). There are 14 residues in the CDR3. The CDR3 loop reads CASSIWTENTEAFF. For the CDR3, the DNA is TGTGCCAGTAGTATCTGGACAGAGAACACTGAAGCTTTCTTT.

CDR3 sequence: CSVAPVVSSNEQFF. The DNA of the CDR3 is TGCAGCGTTGCCCCGGTGGTGTCTAGCAATGAGCAGTTCTTC. J is TRBJ2-1 and V is TRBV29-1; D call uncertain. V was trimmed by 4 bases and J by 6 bases, leaving 16 bases between them. The CDR3 contains 14 residues. CDR1 is SQVTM and CDR2 is ANQGSEA in the germline V gene.

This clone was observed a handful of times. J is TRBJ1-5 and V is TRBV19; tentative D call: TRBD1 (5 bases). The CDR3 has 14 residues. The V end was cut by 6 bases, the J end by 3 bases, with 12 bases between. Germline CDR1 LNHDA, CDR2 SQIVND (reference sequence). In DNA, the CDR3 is TGTGCCAGTAGACCAGGACAAATCAATCAGCCCCAGCATTTT. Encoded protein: CASRPGQINQPQHF.

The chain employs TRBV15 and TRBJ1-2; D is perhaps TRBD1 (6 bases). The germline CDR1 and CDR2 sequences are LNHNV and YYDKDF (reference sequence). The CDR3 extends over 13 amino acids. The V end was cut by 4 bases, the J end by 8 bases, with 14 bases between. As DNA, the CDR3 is TGTGCCACCAGCAACGCAGGGGTGCGCGGCTACACCTTC. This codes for CATSNAGVRGYTF. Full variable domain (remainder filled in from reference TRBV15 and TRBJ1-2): DAMVIQNPRYQVTQFGKPVTLSCSQTLNHNVMYWYQQKSSQAPKLLFHYYDKDFNNEADTPDNFQSRRPNTSFCFLDIRSPGLGDTAMYLCATSNAGVRGYTFGSGTRLTVV.

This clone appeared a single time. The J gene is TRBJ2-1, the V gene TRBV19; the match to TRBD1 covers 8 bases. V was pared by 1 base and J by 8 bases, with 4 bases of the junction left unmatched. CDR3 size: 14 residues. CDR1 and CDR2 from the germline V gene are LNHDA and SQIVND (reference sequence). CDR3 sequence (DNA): TGTGCCAGTAGTATAGTCCAGGGGGCCTATGAGCAGTTCTTC. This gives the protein CASSIVQGAYEQFF.